The source of this T cell receptor beta chain is a study of Graves' ophthalmopathy and Graves' hyperthyroidism. Study-level results: Blood also harbored most expanded thyroid clonotypes above 0.001 frequency. Progression of ophthalmopathy was predicted by the model with roughly 70% sensitivity and about 72% specificity.

Turning to this clonotype: What it recognizes is unknown.

CDR3 length: 16 residues. Germline CDR1 reads LGHNA; CDR2 reads YSLEER. The V end was cut by 0 bases, the J end by 8 bases, with 17 bases between. Using RNA transcripts, the TCR beta CDR3 regions were amplified. After a first-round RT-PCR with HTBI primers, a second-round multiplex PCR was run. MiXCR, applied by TCRdb to the multiplex PCR reads, yields one record per CDR3 protein. Of some 370,000 distinct CDR3 sequences listed, roughly 15% were seen once; the top ten hold 2.4%. Establishment of the diagnosis relied upon clinical symptoms, serum thyroxine, TRAb, thyroid ultrasound and orbital computed tomography. PBMCs were density-gradient isolated from about 9.6 ml fresh blood.

The clonotype originates from an adult woman with stable Graves' hyperthyroidism. What was sequenced was peripheral blood. V usage is TRBV4-3 and J usage is TRBJ1-5, with unresolved D. This chain's CDR3 is CASSQDGMNRIKPQHF. The CDR3 coding sequence is TGCGCCAGCAGCCAAGATGGTATGAACAGAATCAAGCCCCAGCATTTT.